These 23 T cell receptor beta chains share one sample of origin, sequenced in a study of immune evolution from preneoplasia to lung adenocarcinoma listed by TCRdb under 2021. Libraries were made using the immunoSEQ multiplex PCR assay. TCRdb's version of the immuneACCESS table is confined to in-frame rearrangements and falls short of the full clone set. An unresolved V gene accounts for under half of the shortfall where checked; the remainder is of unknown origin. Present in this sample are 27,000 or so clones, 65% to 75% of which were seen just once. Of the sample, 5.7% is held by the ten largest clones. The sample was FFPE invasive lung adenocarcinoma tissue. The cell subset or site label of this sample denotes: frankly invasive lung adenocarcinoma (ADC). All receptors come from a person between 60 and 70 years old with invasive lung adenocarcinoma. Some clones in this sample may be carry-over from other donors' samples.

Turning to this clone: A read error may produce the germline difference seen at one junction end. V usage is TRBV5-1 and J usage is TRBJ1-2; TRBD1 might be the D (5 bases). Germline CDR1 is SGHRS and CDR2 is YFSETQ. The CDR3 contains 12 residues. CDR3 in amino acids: CVSSAGSYGYTF. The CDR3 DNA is TGCGTCAGCAGTGCAGGGTCCTATGGCTACACCTTC.

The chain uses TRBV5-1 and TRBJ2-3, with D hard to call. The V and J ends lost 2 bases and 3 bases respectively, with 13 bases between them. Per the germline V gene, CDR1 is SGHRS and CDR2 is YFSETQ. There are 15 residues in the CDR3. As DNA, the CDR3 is TGCGCCAGCAGCTTTCAGGTTCTGGGAACAGATACGCAGTATTTT. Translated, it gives CASSFQVLGTDTQYF. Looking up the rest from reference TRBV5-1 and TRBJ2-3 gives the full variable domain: KAGVTQTPRYLIKTRGQQVTLSCSPISGHRSVSWYQQTPGQGLQFLFEYFSETQRNKGNFPGRFSGRQFSNSRSEMNVSTLELGDSALYLCASSFQVLGTDTQYFGPGTRLTVL.

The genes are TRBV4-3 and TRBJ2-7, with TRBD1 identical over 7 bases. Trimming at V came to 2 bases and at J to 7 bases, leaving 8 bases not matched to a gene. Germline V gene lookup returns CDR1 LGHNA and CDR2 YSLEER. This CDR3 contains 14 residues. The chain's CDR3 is CASSQLDRRLEQYF. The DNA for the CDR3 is TGCGCCAGCAGCCAATTGGACAGGCGCCTTGAGCAGTACTTC.

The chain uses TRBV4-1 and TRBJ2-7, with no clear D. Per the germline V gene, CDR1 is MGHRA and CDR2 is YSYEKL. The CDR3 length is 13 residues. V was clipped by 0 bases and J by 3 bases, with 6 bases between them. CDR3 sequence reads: CASSQDLDYEQYF. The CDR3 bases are TGCGCCAGCAGCCAAGACCTAGACTACGAGCAGTACTTC.

CDR3 loop: CASSTGEAFF. For the CDR3, the DNA is TGTGCCAGCAGCACGGGGGAAGCTTTCTTT. The chain recombines TRBV4-2 with TRBJ1-1; D is uncertain. Between the trimmed V and J ends, which lost 5 bases and 8 bases, there was a span of 6 bases. Germline values: CDR1 LGHNA, CDR2 YNFKEQ. The CDR3 is 10 residues long.

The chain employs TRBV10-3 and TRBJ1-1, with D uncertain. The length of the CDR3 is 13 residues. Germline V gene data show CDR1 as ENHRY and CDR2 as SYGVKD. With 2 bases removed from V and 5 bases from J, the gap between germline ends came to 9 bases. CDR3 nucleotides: TGTGCCATCAGTGAGCTGACGGGAACTGAAGCTTTCTTT. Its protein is CAISELTGTEAFF.

CDR3 region: CAWLSAPRRGIFYEQYF. Here the CDR3 DNA reads TGTGCCTGGTTATCCGCCCCGCGGCGAGGGATCTTCTACGAGCAGTACTTC. The chain carries TRBV30 and TRBJ2-7; D is perhaps TRBD2 (5 bases). The CDR3 covers 17 residues. With 5 bases removed from V and 3 bases from J, the gap between germline ends came to 26 bases. The germline CDR1 and CDR2 sequences are GTSNPN and SVGIG (reference sequence).

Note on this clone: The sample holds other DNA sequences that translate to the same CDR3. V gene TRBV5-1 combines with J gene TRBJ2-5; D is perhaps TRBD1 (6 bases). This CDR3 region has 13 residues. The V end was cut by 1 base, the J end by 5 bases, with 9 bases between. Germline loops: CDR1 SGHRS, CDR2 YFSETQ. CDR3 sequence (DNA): TGCGCCAGCAGCTTGAGAACAGGGGAGACCCAGTACTTC. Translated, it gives CASSLRTGETQYF.

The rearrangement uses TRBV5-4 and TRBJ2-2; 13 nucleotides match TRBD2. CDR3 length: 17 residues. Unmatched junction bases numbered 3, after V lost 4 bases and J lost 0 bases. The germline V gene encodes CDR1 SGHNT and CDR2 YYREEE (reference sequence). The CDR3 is CASSRGLAGPNTGELFF. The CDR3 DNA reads TGTGCCAGCAGCCGGGGACTAGCGGGACCGAACACCGGGGAGCTGTTTTTT. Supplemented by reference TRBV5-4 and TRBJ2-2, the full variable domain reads ETGVTQSPTHLIKTRGQQVTLRCSSQSGHNTVSWYQQALGQGPQFIFQYYREEENGRGNFPPRFSGLQFPNYSSELNVNALELDDSALYLCASSRGLAGPNTGELFFGEGSRLTVL.

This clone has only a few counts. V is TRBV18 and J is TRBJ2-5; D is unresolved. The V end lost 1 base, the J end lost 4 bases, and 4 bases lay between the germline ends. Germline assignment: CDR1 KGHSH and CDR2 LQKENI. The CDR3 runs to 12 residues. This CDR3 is CASSPRGETQYF. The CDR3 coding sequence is TGTGCCAGCTCACCACGGGGAGAGACCCAGTACTTC. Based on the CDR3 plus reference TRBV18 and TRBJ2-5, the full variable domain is NAGVMQNPRHLVRRRGQEARLRCSPMKGHSHVYWYRQLPEEGLKFMVYLQKENIIDESGMPKERFSAEFPKEGPSILRIQQVVRGDSAAYFCASSPRGETQYFGPGTRLLVL.

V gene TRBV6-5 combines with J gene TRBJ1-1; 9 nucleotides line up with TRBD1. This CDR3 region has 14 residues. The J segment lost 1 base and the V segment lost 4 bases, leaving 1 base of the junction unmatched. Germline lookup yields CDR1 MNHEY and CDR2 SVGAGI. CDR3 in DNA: TGTGCCAGCAGTTCACAGGGGGCGAACACTGAAGCTTTCTTT. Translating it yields CASSSQGANTEAFF.

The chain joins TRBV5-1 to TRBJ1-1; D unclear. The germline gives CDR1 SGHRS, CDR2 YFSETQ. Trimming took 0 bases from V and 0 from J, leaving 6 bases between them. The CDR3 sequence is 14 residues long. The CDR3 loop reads CASSLGVMNTEAFF. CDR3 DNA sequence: TGCGCCAGCAGCTTGGGGGTTATGAACACTGAAGCTTTCTTT.

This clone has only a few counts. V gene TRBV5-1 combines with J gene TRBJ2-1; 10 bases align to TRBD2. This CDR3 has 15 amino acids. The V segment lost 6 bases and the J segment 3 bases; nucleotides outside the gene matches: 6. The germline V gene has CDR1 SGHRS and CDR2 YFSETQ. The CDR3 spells CASKREGYYYNEQFF. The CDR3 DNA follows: TGCGCCAGCAAGCGGGAGGGTTATTACTACAATGAGCAGTTCTTC.

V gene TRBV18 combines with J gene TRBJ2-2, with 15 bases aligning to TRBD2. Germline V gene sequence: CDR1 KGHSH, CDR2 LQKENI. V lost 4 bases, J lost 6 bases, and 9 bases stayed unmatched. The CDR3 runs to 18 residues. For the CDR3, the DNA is TGTGCCAGCTCACGAGCAGGACTAGCGGGAGGGCCGGCCGGGGAGCTGTTTTTT. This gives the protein CASSRAGLAGGPAGELFF.

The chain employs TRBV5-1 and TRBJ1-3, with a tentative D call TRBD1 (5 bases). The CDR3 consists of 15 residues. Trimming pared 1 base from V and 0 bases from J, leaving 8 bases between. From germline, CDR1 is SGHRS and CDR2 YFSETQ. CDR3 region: CASSLSGGSGNTIYF. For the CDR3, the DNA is TGCGCCAGCAGCTTGAGTGGGGGCTCTGGAAACACCATATATTTT.

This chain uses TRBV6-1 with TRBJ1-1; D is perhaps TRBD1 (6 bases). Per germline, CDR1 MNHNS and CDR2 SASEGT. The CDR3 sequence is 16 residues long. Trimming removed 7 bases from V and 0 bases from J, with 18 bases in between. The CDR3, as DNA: TGTGCCAGCACTGAGGGGGGGGAGTTCATGAACACTGAAGCTTTCTTT. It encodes CASTEGGEFMNTEAFF.

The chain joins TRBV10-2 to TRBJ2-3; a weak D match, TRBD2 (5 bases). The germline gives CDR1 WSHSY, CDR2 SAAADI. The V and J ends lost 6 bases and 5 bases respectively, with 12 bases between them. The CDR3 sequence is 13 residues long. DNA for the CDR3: TGCGCCAGCAGGCGAGGCCGGGGAGATACGCAGTATTTT. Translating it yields CASRRGRGDTQYF.

The DNA of the CDR3 is TGTGCCAGCGTACCCTTCAAAGGGGGCTCGACCGGGGAGCTGTTTTTT. Translating gives CASVPFKGGSTGELFF. The gene calls are TRBV27 and TRBJ2-2; 7 bases agree with TRBD1. CDR3 size: 16 residues. CDR1 is MNHEY and CDR2 is SMNVEV in the germline V gene (reference sequence). After removal of 8 bases from V and 5 bases from J, the junction contained 14 bases not matched to a gene.

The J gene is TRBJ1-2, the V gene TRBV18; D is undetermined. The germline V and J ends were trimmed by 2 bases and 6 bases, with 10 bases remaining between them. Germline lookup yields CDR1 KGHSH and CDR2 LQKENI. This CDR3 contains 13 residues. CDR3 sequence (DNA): TGTGCCAGCTCACCATATAACACAGATGGCTACACCTTC. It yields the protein CASSPYNTDGYTF. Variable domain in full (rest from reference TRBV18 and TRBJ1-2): NAGVMQNPRHLVRRRGQEARLRCSPMKGHSHVYWYRQLPEEGLKFMVYLQKENIIDESGMPKERFSAEFPKEGPSILRIQQVVRGDSAAYFCASSPYNTDGYTFGSGTRLTVV.

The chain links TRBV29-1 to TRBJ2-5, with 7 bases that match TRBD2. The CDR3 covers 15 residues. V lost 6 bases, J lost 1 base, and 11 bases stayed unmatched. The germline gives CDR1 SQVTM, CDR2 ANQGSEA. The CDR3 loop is CSVRGGEGGQETQYF. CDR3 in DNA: TGCAGCGTCCGTGGGGGGGAGGGCGGCCAAGAGACCCAGTACTTC.

The CDR3, as DNA: TGTGCCAGCACTCAGAGGCTAGCTGGTAATGAGCAGTTCTTC. As protein: CASTQRLAGNEQFF. This chain links TRBV6-6 with TRBJ2-1, with D perhaps TRBD2 (5 bases). The CDR3 loop spans 14 amino acids. Germline-derived CDR1 and CDR2 are MNHNY and SVGAGI (reference sequence). V dropped 7 bases and J dropped 7 bases, with 17 bases sitting between them.

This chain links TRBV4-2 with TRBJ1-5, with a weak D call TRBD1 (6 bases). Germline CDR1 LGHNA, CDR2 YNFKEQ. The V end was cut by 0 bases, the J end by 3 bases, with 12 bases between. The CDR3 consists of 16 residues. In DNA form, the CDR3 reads TGTGCCAGCAGCCAAGATGGACAGACGTTCAATCAGCCCCAGCATTTT. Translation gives CASSQDGQTFNQPQHF.

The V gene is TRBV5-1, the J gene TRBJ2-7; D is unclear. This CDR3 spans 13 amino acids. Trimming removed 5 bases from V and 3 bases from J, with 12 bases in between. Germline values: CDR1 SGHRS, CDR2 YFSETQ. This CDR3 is CASSSSEIYEQYF. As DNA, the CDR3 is TGCGCCAGCAGTTCATCGGAAATCTACGAGCAGTACTTC.